This entry lists 24 T cell receptor beta chains sequenced from one sample in a study of T cells in narcolepsy. Sequenced by immunoSEQ multiplex PCR; TCRdb stores in-frame clones only, minus some. The table records fewer than 35,000 clones, about 84% of them present only once. Sequenced: CD45RA- memory CD4+ T cells from PBMCs. These receptors all come from a human donor with narcolepsy.

This chain uses TRBV6-6 with TRBJ1-1; possible D gene TRBD1, 5 bases. The CDR3 covers 15 residues. Germline CDR1 MNHNY, CDR2 SVGAGI (reference sequence). Trimming took off 2 bases at V and 0 bases at J, with 10 bases between the two ends. The CDR3 DNA reads as TGTGCCAGCAGTTACGACAGTTATATGAACACTGAAGCTTTCTTT. Amino acid sequence: CASSYDSYMNTEAFF.

V is TRBV5-1 and J is TRBJ1-4; TRBD1 agrees at 9 bases. Germline values: CDR1 SGHRS, CDR2 YFSETQ. J lost 5 bases, V lost 4 bases, and 24 bases had no gene match. The CDR3 loop spans 21 amino acids. This CDR3 reads CASSHTKQGALGPVGNEKLFF. The CDR3 region has the DNA TGCGCCAGCAGCCATACGAAACAGGGGGCCCTCGGTCCGGTTGGGAATGAAAAACTGTTTTTT.

DNA for the CDR3: TGCGCCAGCAGCCAAGATGGGCAGGGAGCGACTACCTTCTGTCCGATTTCACCCCTCCACTTT. Its protein is CASSQDGQGATTFCPISPLHF. The gene calls are TRBV4-3 and TRBJ1-6, with D perhaps matching TRBD1 (5 bases). Germline CDR1 and CDR2: LGHNA and YSLEER. Trimming took 0 bases from V and 9 from J, leaving 30 bases between them. The CDR3 contains 21 residues.

This chain joins TRBV7-9 and TRBJ1-1; maybe TRBD1 (6 bases). The length of the CDR3 is 14 residues. The germline CDR1 and CDR2 sequences are SEHNR and FQNEAQ (reference sequence). Trimming took off 7 bases at V and 2 bases at J, with 14 bases between the two ends. This CDR3 is CASTQGHPNTEAFF. In DNA, the CDR3 is TGTGCCAGCACCCAGGGACATCCCAACACTGAAGCTTTCTTT.

This chain uses TRBV7-9 with TRBJ1-3; D uncertain. Germline V lookup: CDR1 SEHNR, CDR2 FQNEAQ (reference sequence). V was pared by 5 bases and J by 1 base, with 6 bases between. CDR3 length equals 13 residues. The DNA for the CDR3 is TGTGCCAGCAGCCAGTCATCTGGAAACACCATATATTTT. Translation: CASSQSSGNTIYF.

Written as DNA, the CDR3 is TGTGCCAGCAGCTGGGGACAGGGAAGAAACACCATATATTTT. Its protein product is CASSWGQGRNTIYF. This rearrangement joins TRBV7-9 to TRBJ1-3; 9 bases line up with TRBD1. Per germline, CDR1 SEHNR and CDR2 FQNEAQ (reference sequence). The CDR3 contains 14 residues. The V segment lost 4 bases and the J segment 5 bases; nucleotides outside the gene matches: 3.

The DNA for the CDR3 is TGTGCCAGCAGCGGTAGCGGGGGGGCGTGGGATACGCAGTATTTT. Protein product: CASSGSGGAWDTQYF. V usage is TRBV5-6 and J usage is TRBJ2-3; TRBD2 matches at 11 bases. The length of the CDR3 is 15 residues. V was clipped by 4 bases and J by 6 bases; unmatched bases: 7. The germline V gene has CDR1 SGHDT and CDR2 YYEEEE.

The chain links TRBV6-6 to TRBJ2-2, with D unclear. In germline, CDR1 is MNHNY, CDR2 SVGAGI (reference sequence). Trimming removed 2 bases from V and 6 bases from J, with 10 bases in between. The length of the CDR3 is 14 residues. CDR3 sequence (DNA): TGTGCCAGCAGTTACGTGGGCTCGGCCGGGGAGCTGTTTTTT. This encodes CASSYVGSAGELFF.

The chain employs TRBV5-1 and TRBJ1-6; 9 bases line up with TRBD1. J gave up 7 bases and V 3 bases, and 5 bases lay outside the gene matches. CDR3 length: 15 residues. Looked up from germline, CDR1 is SGHRS and CDR2 is YFSETQ. The CDR3 coding sequence is TGCGCCAGCAGCTCACCGGGACAGGGAAATTCACCCCTCCACTTT. It codes for CASSSPGQGNSPLHF.

The gene calls are TRBV7-3 and TRBJ1-1, with 8 bases aligning to TRBD1. From germline, CDR1 is SGHTA and CDR2 FQGTGA. Losses at the gene ends were 5 bases for V and 1 base for J; bases not matched to a gene: 6. The CDR3 length is 15 residues. The DNA of the CDR3 is TGTGCCAGCAGCCCCCGGGACAGGTCGAACACTGAAGCTTTCTTT. It specifies CASSPRDRSNTEAFF.

About this clone itself: Germline and junction disagree at one end, which may indicate a read error. The chain recombines TRBV7-7 with TRBJ2-2; D not resolved. The CDR3 loop spans 14 amino acids. Germline lookup yields CDR1 SSHAT and CDR2 FNYEAQ (reference sequence). This CDR3 is CASSLGLGAGELFF. CDR3 in DNA: TGTGCTAGCAGCCTCGGGCTTGGGGCCGGGGAGCTGTTTTTT. The complete variable domain, with remaining parts taken from reference TRBV7-7 and TRBJ2-2, reads GAGVSQSPRYKVTKRGQDVTLRCDPISSHATLYWYQQALGQGPEFLTYFNYEAQPDKSGLPSDRFSAERPEGSISTLTIQRTEQRDSAMYRCASSLGLGAGELFFGEGSRLTVL.

Note on this clone: An end of the junction does not agree with germline; a read error may underlie this. The chain joins TRBV6-6 to TRBJ1-3; D is uncertain. The CDR3 runs to 16 residues. CDR1 and CDR2 from the germline V gene are MNHNY and SVGAGI (reference sequence). The CDR3 sequence: CASSSGPQYSGNTTYF. In nucleotides, the CDR3 is TGTGCCAGCAGCTCCGGGCCTCAATACTCTGGAAACACCACATATTTT.

This sequence joins TRBV27 and TRBJ2-1; either TRBD1 or TRBD2 may supply D (6 bases each). This CDR3 comprises 16 residues. CDR1 is MNHEY, CDR2 SMNVEV, per germline (reference sequence). Trimming pared 3 bases from V and 6 bases from J, leaving 18 bases between. The CDR3 region has the DNA TGTGCCAGCAGTTTTGGGTTGGAGGGGGTGGGCAATGAGCAGTTCTTC. Translating gives CASSFGLEGVGNEQFF.

The V call is TRBV28, the J call TRBJ1-5; perhaps TRBD1 as D (5 bases). Trimming took off 6 bases at V and 6 bases at J, with 21 bases between the two ends. The germline V gene has CDR1 MDHEN and CDR2 SYDVKM. This CDR3 comprises 16 residues. CDR3: CASSSAAGGYAQPQHF. The CDR3 nucleotides are TGTGCCAGCAGCTCTGCGGCCGGGGGTTACGCTCAGCCCCAGCATTTT.

This rearrangement joins TRBV7-8 to TRBJ2-5; TRBD2 matches 7 bases. Germline V gives CDR1 SGHVS, CDR2 FQNEAQ. V lost 3 bases, J lost 1 base, and 11 bases stayed unmatched. CDR3 length: 17 amino acids. CDR3 DNA: TGTGCCAGCAGCTTTTCCCGGCTAGCGGCTTTCCAAGAGACCCAGTACTTC. This codes for CASSFSRLAAFQETQYF.

The chain links TRBV28 to TRBJ1-2, with 9 nucleotides matching TRBD1. The CDR3 loop spans 14 amino acids. Per the germline V gene, CDR1 is MDHEN and CDR2 is SYDVKM. J was trimmed by 7 bases and V by 5 bases; bases with no gene match: 8. CDR3 amino acids: CASSPAGTGLGYTF. CDR3 in DNA: TGTGCCAGCAGTCCAGCCGGGACAGGGCTTGGCTACACCTTC.

This sequence joins TRBV7-2 and TRBJ1-5; no clear D gene. This CDR3 comprises 16 residues. Germline CDR1 and CDR2: SGHTA and FQGNSA. Trimming left V 4 bases short and J 4 bases short, with 17 bases between. The CDR3 nucleotides read TGTGCCAGCAGCTCATCGAGGATATTGGAAAATCAGCCCCAGCATTTT. It yields the protein CASSSSRILENQPQHF.

In DNA, the CDR3 is TGTGCCAGCTCAGATCGACAGGGGGCCTCTTTGCACGAGCAGTACTTC. Protein product: CASSDRQGASLHEQYF. The rearrangement uses TRBV18 and TRBJ2-7, with 10 nucleotides matching TRBD1. The CDR3 loop spans 16 amino acids. Trimming cost V 5 bases and J 5 bases; bases outside gene matches: 12. CDR1 is KGHSH, CDR2 LQKENI, per germline.

The chain employs TRBV27 and TRBJ2-1, with 12 bases lining up with TRBD2. The V gene end was trimmed by 6 bases and the J gene end by 2 bases; junction bases not matched to a gene: 2. Looked up from germline, CDR1 is MNHEY and CDR2 is SMNVEV (reference sequence). This CDR3 is 15 amino acids long. CDR3: CASSWTSGAYNEQFF. The DNA for the CDR3 is TGTGCCAGCAGCTGGACTAGCGGGGCCTACAATGAGCAGTTCTTC.

As DNA, the CDR3 is TGTGCCAGCAGTTACGTAGCGGTGAACACCGGGGAGCTGTTTTTT. Translation gives CASSYVAVNTGELFF. The chain is built from TRBV6-5 and TRBJ2-2; a possible D gene is TRBD2 (6 bases). V lost 2 bases and J lost 1, with 8 bases in between. Germline loops: CDR1 MNHEY, CDR2 SVGAGI. The CDR3 loop spans 15 amino acids.

This clone was observed a single time. The chain carries TRBV6-5 and TRBJ2-1, with D perhaps TRBD1 (6 bases). CDR1 and CDR2 (germline): MNHEY, SVGAGI. V lost 0 bases, J lost 10 bases, and 13 bases lay in between. The length of the CDR3 is 14 residues. The CDR3 nucleotides are TGTGCCAGCAGTTACTCGGGACAATACAGGGAGCAGTTCTTC. Amino acids: CASSYSGQYREQFF.

This clone was counted once. J is TRBJ1-2 and V is TRBV19; 7 positions agree with TRBD1. The V gene end was trimmed by 5 bases and the J gene end by 5 bases; junction bases not matched to a gene: 11. CDR1 LNHDA and CDR2 SQIVND come from the germline V gene (reference sequence). CDR3 size: 15 residues. The DNA for the CDR3 is TGTGCCAGTAGTCCACGACAGGGCCTGGATTATGGCTACACCTTC. Residues: CASSPRQGLDYGYTF. Together with reference TRBV19 and TRBJ1-2, the CDR3 gives the full variable domain: DGGITQSPKYLFRKEGQNVTLSCEQNLNHDAMYWYRQDPGQGLRLIYYSQIVNDFQKGDIAEGYSVSREKKESFPLTVTSAQKNPTAFYLCASSPRQGLDYGYTFGSGTRLTVV.

This chain joins TRBV6-4 and TRBJ2-3; 13 bases map to TRBD2. CDR1 is MRHNA and CDR2 is SNTAGT in the germline V gene. V trimming: 3 bases; J trimming: 4 bases; junction bases outside the gene matches: 1. This CDR3 has 15 residues. This chain's CDR3 is CASSETSGGADTQYF. CDR3 nucleotides: TGTGCCAGCAGTGAAACTAGCGGGGGGGCAGATACGCAGTATTTT.

V gene TRBV5-4 combines with J gene TRBJ2-2; D call uncertain. Trimming took off 0 bases at V and 0 bases at J, with 6 bases between the two ends. The CDR3 sequence is 15 residues long. The V gene's germline CDR1 is SGHNT and CDR2 YYREEE (reference sequence). The CDR3 here is CASSLGAANTGELFF. In DNA, the CDR3 is TGTGCCAGCAGCTTGGGTGCAGCGAACACCGGGGAGCTGTTTTTT.